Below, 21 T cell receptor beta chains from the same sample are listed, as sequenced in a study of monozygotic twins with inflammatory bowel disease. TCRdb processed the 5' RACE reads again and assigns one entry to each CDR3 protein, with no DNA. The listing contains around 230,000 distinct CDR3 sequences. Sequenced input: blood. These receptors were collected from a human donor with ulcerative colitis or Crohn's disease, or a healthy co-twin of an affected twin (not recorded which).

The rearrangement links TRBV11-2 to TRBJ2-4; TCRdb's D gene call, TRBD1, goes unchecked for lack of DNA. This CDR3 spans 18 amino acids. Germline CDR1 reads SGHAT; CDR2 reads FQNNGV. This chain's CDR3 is CASSLRRDGLLAKNIQYF.

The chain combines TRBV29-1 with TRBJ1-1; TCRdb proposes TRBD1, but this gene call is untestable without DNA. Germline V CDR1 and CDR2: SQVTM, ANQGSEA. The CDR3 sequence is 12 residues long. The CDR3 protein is CSVEPGDTEAFF.

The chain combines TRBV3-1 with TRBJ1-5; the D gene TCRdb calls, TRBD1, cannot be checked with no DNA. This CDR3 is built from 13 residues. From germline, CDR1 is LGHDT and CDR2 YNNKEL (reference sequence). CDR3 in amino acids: CASSQSAVGPQHF.

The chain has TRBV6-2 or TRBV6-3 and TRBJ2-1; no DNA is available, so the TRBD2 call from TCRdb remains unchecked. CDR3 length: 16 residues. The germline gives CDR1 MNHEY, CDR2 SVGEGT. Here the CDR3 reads CASSPSSGGHYNEQFF.

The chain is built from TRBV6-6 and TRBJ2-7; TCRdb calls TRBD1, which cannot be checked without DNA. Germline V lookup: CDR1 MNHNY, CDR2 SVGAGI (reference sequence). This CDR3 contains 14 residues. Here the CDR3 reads CASSSVDRDYEQYF.

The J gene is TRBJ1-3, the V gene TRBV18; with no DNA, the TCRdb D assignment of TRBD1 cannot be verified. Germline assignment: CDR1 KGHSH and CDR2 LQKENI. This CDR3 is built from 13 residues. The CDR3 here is CASSPSSLRDPIF.

CDR3: CSVEFRGWNTEAFF. The chain uses TRBV29-1 and TRBJ1-1; TCRdb proposes TRBD1, but this gene call is untestable without DNA. Germline CDR1 is SQVTM and CDR2 is ANQGSEA. The CDR3 contains 14 residues.

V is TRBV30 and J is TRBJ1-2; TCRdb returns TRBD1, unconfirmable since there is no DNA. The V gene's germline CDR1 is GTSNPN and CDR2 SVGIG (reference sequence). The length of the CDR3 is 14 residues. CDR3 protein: CAWSVEGLKKGYNF.

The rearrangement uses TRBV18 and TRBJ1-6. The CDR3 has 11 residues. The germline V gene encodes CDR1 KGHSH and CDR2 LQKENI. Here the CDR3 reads CASPRHTPLHF.

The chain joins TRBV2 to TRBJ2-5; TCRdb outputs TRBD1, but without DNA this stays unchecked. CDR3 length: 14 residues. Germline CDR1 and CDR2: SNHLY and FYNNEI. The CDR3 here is CASSEPGGYETQYF.

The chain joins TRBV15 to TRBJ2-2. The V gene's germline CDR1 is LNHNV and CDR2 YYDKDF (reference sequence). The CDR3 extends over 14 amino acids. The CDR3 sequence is CATSRGKDTGELFF.

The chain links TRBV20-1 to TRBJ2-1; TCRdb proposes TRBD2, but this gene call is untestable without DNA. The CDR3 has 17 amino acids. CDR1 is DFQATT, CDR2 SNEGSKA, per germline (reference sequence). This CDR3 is CSARRGTSPSSYNEQFF.

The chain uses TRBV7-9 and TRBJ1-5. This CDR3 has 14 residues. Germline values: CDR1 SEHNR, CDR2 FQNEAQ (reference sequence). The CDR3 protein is CASSSGRTDQPQHF. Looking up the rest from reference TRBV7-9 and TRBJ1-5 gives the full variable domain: DTGVSQNPRHKITKRGQNVTFRCDPISEHNRLYWYRQTLGQGPEFLTYFQNEAQLEKSRLLSDRFSAERPKGSFSTLEIQRTEQGDSAMYLCASSSGRTDQPQHFGDGTRLSIL.

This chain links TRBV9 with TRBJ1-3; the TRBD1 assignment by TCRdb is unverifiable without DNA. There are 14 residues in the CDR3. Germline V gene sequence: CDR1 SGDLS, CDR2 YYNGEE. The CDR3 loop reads CASSAARTGHTIYF.

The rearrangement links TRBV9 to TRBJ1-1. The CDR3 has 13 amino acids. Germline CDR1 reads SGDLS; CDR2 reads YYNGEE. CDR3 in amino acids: CASSPHGDTEAFF.

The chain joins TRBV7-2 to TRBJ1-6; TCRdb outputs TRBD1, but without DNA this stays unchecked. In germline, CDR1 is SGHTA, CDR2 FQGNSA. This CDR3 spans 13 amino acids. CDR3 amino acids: CASSPGYNSPLHF.

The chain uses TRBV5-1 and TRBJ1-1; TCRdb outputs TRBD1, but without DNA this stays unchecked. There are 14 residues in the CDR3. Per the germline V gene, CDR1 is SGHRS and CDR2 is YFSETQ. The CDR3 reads CASSWKGVNTEAFF.

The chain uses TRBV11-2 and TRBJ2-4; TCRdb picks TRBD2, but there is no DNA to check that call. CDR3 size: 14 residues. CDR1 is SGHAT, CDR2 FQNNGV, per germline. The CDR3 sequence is CASSPRTSVDIQYF.

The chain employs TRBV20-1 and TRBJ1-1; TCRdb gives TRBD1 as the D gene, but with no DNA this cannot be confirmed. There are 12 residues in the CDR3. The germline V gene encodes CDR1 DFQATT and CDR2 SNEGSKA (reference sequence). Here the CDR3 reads CSAPRQLTEAFF.

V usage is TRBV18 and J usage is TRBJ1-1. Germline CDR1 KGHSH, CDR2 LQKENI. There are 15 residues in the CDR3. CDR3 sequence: CASSPSSEGGTEAFF. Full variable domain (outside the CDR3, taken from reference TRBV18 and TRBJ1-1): NAGVMQNPRHLVRRRGQEARLRCSPMKGHSHVYWYRQLPEEGLKFMVYLQKENIIDESGMPKERFSAEFPKEGPSILRIQQVVRGDSAAYFCASSPSSEGGTEAFFGQGTRLTVV.

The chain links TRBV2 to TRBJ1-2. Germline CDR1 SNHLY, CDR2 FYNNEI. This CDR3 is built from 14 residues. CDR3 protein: CASSGQTFVYGYTF.